This T cell receptor (beta chain) was captured in a study of cytomegalovirus exposure and HLA in healthy donors. As regards this clone: Antigen: not known.

Broader study findings: Among the CMV-associated chains, a few were confirmed in vitro as specific for CMV antigens.

The PCR used 60 Vbeta and 13 Jbeta primers. TCRdb's copy holds only in-frame clones and misses some; the assay was immunoSEQ multiplex PCR. In the table there are roughly 250,000 clones, 80% of which are singletons. Sequenced material: PBMCs. This TCR derives from a girl aged 2-10 years in good health and CMV-seronegative.

The chain's CDR3 is CASSFLDSESNQPQHF. The CDR3 coding sequence is TGTGCCAGCAGCTTTCTCGATTCTGAGAGCAATCAGCCCCAGCATTTT. This chain uses TRBV5-6 with TRBJ1-5; D is undetermined. The length of the CDR3 is 16 residues. Germline CDR1 and CDR2: SGHDT and YYEEEE. Trimming stripped 2 bases from V and 1 base from J, with 13 bases between. The full variable domain, with the rest looked up from reference TRBV5-6 and TRBJ1-5, is DAGVTQSPTHLIKTRGQQVTLRCSPKSGHDTVSWYQQALGQGPQFIFQYYEEEERQRGNFPDRFSGHQFPNYSSELNVNALLLGDSALYLCASSFLDSESNQPQHFGDGTRLSIL.